This T cell receptor beta chain was found in a study of T cells after yellow fever vaccination (dated by TCRdb to between 2019 and 2020). About the investigation overall: The SMART-Seq v4 Ultra Low Input RNA kit was used to prepare libraries from fractions with low cell numbers. To track T-cell clones before and after primary and booster YFV17D yellow fever vaccination, bulk TCR alpha and beta repertoires were sequenced longitudinally. The cohort comprised two healthy male donors, one aged 18 to 30 and one aged 30 to 40 years. Blood samples were taken at several timepoints before and after primary and secondary immunization, and bulk PBMC replicates and cell subsets were isolated.

The treatment or condition label on this specimen signifies: live attenuated yellow fever vaccine strain. A standard Ficoll-Paque protocol was used to isolate PBMCs from peripheral blood. CD4 and CD8 T-cell fractions were isolated with Dynabeads CD4 and CD8 positive selection kits. TriZol was used to extract RNA from bulk PBMCs, CD4 and CD8 fractions, and dextramer-positive and dextramer-negative fractions. What the authors observed across the whole study: After the booster, most of the clones that had expanded following primary vaccination were detected again (96% of CD4 and 80% to 90% of CD8), which suggests that memory was broadly maintained. A small fraction of clonotypes appeared in both the CD4 and CD8 compartments, likely as a result of convergent recombination. Because the study included only a couple of donors, the extent to which the findings can be generalized is limited. Computational filtering was needed because FACS-sorted repertoires could contain abundant contaminating clonotypes from the bulk population. Compared with the primary T-cell response, the secondary T-cell response was faster but weaker, reaching its peak on day 5 rather than on day 15.

This clonotype was counted ten times or more. What antigen it recognizes has not been identified. The sample holds no much larger clone one base away, and base qualities are not on file. V is clipped by 2 bases and J by 5 bases, and the sequence between their germline boundaries is 7 bases long. From cysteine to phenylalanine, the CDR3 is 13 amino acids long. Of all the DNA, just the CDR3 is kept, 39 bases in frame from base 1. The germline V gene supplies CDR1 MNHEY and CDR2 SVGAGI. Synthesis of TCR cDNA relied on 5'RACE template switching, a step that introduced a universal primer site along with unique molecular identifiers. cDNA synthesis was primed from both the TCR alpha and TCR beta constant segments. Library amplification used two PCR steps, and the second PCR step added sample barcodes and sequencing adapters. Libraries were sequenced on Illumina HiSeq 2500 (2x100 bp) or NovaSeq (2x150 bp). The original pipeline was this. MIGEC handled demultiplexing of reads and collapsing into UMI consensus sequences, while MiXCR performed V(D)J alignment. Vaccine-responding clonotypes were identified with edgeR using replicate PBMC samples, with FDR below 0.01 and a log2 fold change above 5 up to day 15 being required. CD4 or CD8 identity was assigned to each bulk clonotype according to whether the clonotype was present at higher abundance in the sequenced CD4 repertoire or the sequenced CD8 repertoire. Using fastp at Q25 and MiXCR, TCRdb reprocessed the public reads and kept productive beta chains. CDR3 protein sequences are deduplicated, and each keeps its most common genes and DNA. The V and J calls follow TCRdb's processing rather than the paper's. For this sample there are 60,000 or so distinct CDR3 sequences; approximately 7% appear just once. The ten largest account for approximately 41% of the sample.

The specimen was CD8+ T cells sorted from PBMCs, collected on the day of the first yellow fever vaccination. The sequence links TRBV6-5 to TRBJ2-1, with the D gene not clear enough to name. This TCR was recovered from a young man who received the YFV17D yellow fever vaccine. This receptor carries the CDR3 CASSYRSNNEQFF. The DNA sequence follows: TGTGCCAGCAGTTACAGGTCTAACAATGAGCAGTTCTTC.